The TCR beta chain under discussion was sequenced for a study of shared clonotypes between healthy human individuals. Each unsorted PBMC replicate got 300 ng genomic DNA, some 31,000 genomes. Generated by immunoSEQ multiplex PCR, the TCRdb table keeps only in-frame clones and is missing some. Of about 490,000 clones listed, 76% were seen once; the top ten hold approximately 12%. The CDR3 totals 15 residues. CDR1 and CDR2 from the germline V gene are SNHLY and FYNNEI. V was trimmed by 7 bases and J by 7 bases, leaving 23 bases between them. Recent vaccinations or acute infections were absent in the healthy HIV-negative adult donors. Every contributor of samples was a Caucasian grown-up residing in Nashville, Tennessee.

The sequenced sample was PBMCs. This sequence was found in a woman aged 40 to 50 in good health. Some clones in this sample may be carry-over from other donors' samples. The J gene is TRBJ2-7, the V gene TRBV2; a possible D gene is TRBD1 (6 bases). The CDR3, as DNA: TGTGCCAGCAATATTTTAGGACAGTCCCGAGTAGAGCAGTACTTC. The encoded protein is CASNILGQSRVEQYF.